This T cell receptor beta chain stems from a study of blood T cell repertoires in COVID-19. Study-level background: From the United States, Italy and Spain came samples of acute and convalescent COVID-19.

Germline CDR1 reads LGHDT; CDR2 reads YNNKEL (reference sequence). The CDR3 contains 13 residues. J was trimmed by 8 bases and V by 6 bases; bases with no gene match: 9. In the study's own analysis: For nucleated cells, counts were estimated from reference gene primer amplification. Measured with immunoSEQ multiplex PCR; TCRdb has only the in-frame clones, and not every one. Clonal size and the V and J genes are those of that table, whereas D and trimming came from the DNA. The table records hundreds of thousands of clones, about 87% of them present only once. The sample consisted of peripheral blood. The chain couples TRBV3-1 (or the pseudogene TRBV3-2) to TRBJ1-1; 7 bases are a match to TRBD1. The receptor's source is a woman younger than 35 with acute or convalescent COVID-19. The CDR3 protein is CASRKGGGPEAFF. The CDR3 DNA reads TGTGCCAGCAGGAAAGGGGGCGGACCGGAAGCTTTCTTT.